One and the same sample provided the 28 T cell receptor beta chains below, sequenced in a study of T-cell memory formation after mild COVID-19. TCRdb used MiXCR to reprocess the 5' RACE reads, holding one entry per CDR3 protein. The sample holds 180,000 or so distinct CDR3 sequences, more than 9% seen once. Sequences were obtained from PBMCs or a T cell subset sorted from them (not recorded which). Receptor source: a young man who had mild COVID-19 (a few samples of this study predate the infection). Cell type and time point are not known.

The chain combines TRBV28 with TRBJ2-7; TRBD1 is a possible D gene (7 bases). Per the germline V gene, CDR1 is MDHEN and CDR2 is SYDVKM. The CDR3 has 11 amino acids. Trimming cost V 10 bases and J 3 bases, with 10 bases left between them. The CDR3 DNA reads as TGTGCCACCAGGGGGGTCTACGAGCAGTACGTC. It is translated as CATRGVYEQYV.

This clonotype was detected many times. V usage is TRBV10-3 and J usage is TRBJ2-2; D is undetermined. This CDR3 contains 14 residues. Germline V lookup: CDR1 ENHRY, CDR2 SYGVKD. V lost 0 bases and J lost 2, with 4 bases in between. CDR3 sequence (DNA): TGTGCCATCAGTGAGTCGAGCAACACCGGGGAGCTGTTTTTT. It translates to CAISESSNTGELFF.

There are many counts of this clonotype. V gene TRBV9 combines with J gene TRBJ2-2; a weak D match, TRBD1 (5 bases). Trimming left V 2 bases short and J 6 bases short, with 8 bases between. The CDR3 runs 13 residues. Germline V gene sequence: CDR1 SGDLS, CDR2 YYNGEE. In nucleotides, the CDR3 is TGTGCCAGCAGCGTCCAAGGGGCCGGGGAGCTGTTTTTT. It encodes CASSVQGAGELFF. Filled out from reference TRBV9 and TRBJ2-2, the complete variable domain reads DSGVTQTPKHLITATGQRVTLRCSPRSGDLSVYWYQQSLDQGLQFLIQYYNGEERAKGNILERFSAQQFPDLHSELNLSSLELGDSALYFCASSVQGAGELFFGEGSRLTVL.

This chain uses TRBV12-3 or TRBV12-4 with TRBJ1-4, with 7 nucleotides matching TRBD1. The V segment lost 6 bases and the J segment 8 bases; nucleotides outside the gene matches: 9. The CDR3 spans 14 residues. CDR3 sequence reads: CASSQQGLAEKLFF. CDR3 sequence (DNA): TGTGCCAGCAGCCAACAGGGGCTGGCGGAAAAACTGTTTTTT.

The genes are TRBV5-1 and TRBJ1-2; TRBD1 aligns across 10 bases. Germline lookup yields CDR1 SGHRS and CDR2 YFSETQ. V lost 3 bases, J lost 8 bases, and 13 bases stayed unmatched. This CDR3 has 16 residues. The CDR3, as DNA: TGCGCCAGCAGCTCGGCCGCTCGTGGGACAGGGGAGGGCTACACCTTC. Translation gives CASSSAARGTGEGYTF. Complete variable domain (other parts from reference TRBV5-1 and TRBJ1-2): KAGVTQTPRYLIKTRGQQVTLSCSPISGHRSVSWYQQTPGQGLQFLFEYFSETQRNKGNFPGRFSGRQFSNSRSEMNVSTLELGDSALYLCASSSAARGTGEGYTFGSGTRLTVV.

This clonotype was counted between two and nine times. This chain connects TRBV6-6 to TRBJ1-2, with D tentatively TRBD1 (5 bases). Germline CDR1 is MNHNY and CDR2 is SVGAGI (reference sequence). The CDR3 covers 15 residues. Trimming stripped 7 bases from V and 5 bases from J, with 20 bases between. The CDR3 loop reads CASTTDPGRGYGYTF. The CDR3 DNA reads as TGTGCCAGCACCACGGATCCAGGGCGCGGTTATGGCTACACCTTC.

This sequence joins TRBV5-1 and TRBJ1-1; D unresolved. The CDR3 runs to 13 residues. Between the trimmed V and J ends, which lost 3 bases and 5 bases, there was a span of 11 bases. CDR1 and CDR2 from the germline V gene are SGHRS and YFSETQ. The CDR3 region is CASSSGLETEAFF. CDR3 in DNA: TGCGCCAGCAGCTCAGGCCTAGAGACTGAAGCTTTCTTT.

This clonotype occurred a few times. The V call is TRBV21-1, the J call TRBJ2-5; the tabulated D call, TRBD1, remains unverified against the DNA. TRBV21-1 is deemed a pseudogene. The CDR3 runs 13 residues. CDR3 DNA: TGTGCCAGCAGCGCCCAGGGGGCAGAGACCCAGTACTTC. It specifies CASSAQGAETQYF.

V is TRBV4-1 and J is TRBJ2-2; 9 bases map to TRBD1. Germline V gene lookup returns CDR1 MGHRA and CDR2 YSYEKL. J was trimmed by 6 bases and V by 3 bases; bases with no gene match: 11. The CDR3 consists of 17 residues. The chain's CDR3 is CASSQNTGGRLPGELFF. The CDR3 coding sequence is TGCGCCAGCAGCCAGAATACAGGGGGCCGTCTCCCCGGGGAGCTGTTTTTT.

Ten or more counts support this clonotype. V is TRBV5-1 and J is TRBJ1-2; a weak D match, TRBD1 (6 bases). V was pared by 4 bases and J by 0 bases, with 10 bases between. This CDR3 spans 14 amino acids. Per the germline V gene, CDR1 is SGHRS and CDR2 is YFSETQ. DNA for the CDR3: TGCGCCAGCAGCCCGCAGGGGCCTAACTATGGCTACACCTTC. Encoded protein: CASSPQGPNYGYTF.

This clonotype has more than one count but fewer than ten. This chain uses TRBV5-6 with TRBJ1-5; 8 bases agree with TRBD1. Germline CDR1 and CDR2: SGHDT and YYEEEE. The CDR3 runs to 15 residues. V gave up 1 base and J gave up 7 bases; unmatched junction bases: 7. The CDR3 spells CASSLLSRGQQPQHF. DNA of the CDR3: TGTGCCAGCAGCTTGCTGTCCAGGGGGCAACAGCCCCAGCATTTT.

The chain joins TRBV12-3 or TRBV12-4 to TRBJ2-6; 7 positions match TRBD1. The V and J ends lost 4 bases and 0 bases, in that order; junction bases with no gene match: 3. The CDR3 is made up of 16 amino acids. The CDR3 loop reads CASSWTGLSGANVLTF. In nucleotides, the CDR3 is TGTGCCAGCAGTTGGACAGGACTCTCTGGGGCCAACGTCCTGACTTTC.

This clonotype turned up a few times. This rearrangement joins TRBV5-6 to TRBJ2-5, with no clear D. The CDR3 is 13 amino acids. The V and J ends lost 2 bases and 1 base respectively, with 6 bases between them. Germline loops: CDR1 SGHDT, CDR2 YYEEEE. Here the CDR3 DNA reads TGTGCCAGCAGCTTAATGAGCCAAGAGACCCAGTACTTC. Protein product: CASSLMSQETQYF.

This clonotype was detected only a few times. The chain links TRBV6-6 to TRBJ2-2; D is uncertain. V was trimmed by 0 bases and J by 3 bases, leaving 5 bases between them. CDR3 length equals 14 residues. Per germline, CDR1 MNHNY and CDR2 SVGAGI (reference sequence). Written as DNA, the CDR3 is TGTGCCAGCAGTTACTCGAAATACACCGGGGAGCTGTTTTTT. Translated, it gives CASSYSKYTGELFF.

At least ten counts were recorded for this clonotype. This chain's CDR3 is CASSGLSKNIQYF. DNA for the CDR3: TGTGCCAGCAGCGGGCTCTCCAAAAACATTCAGTACTTC. The V gene is TRBV11-1, the J gene TRBJ2-4; no clear D. Trimming stripped 5 bases from V and 2 bases from J, with 7 bases between. In germline, CDR1 is SGHAT, CDR2 FQDESV (reference sequence). The CDR3 is 13 amino acids.

This clonotype was detected only a few times. The V gene is TRBV20-1, the J gene TRBJ1-2; a weak D match, TRBD1 (5 bases). This CDR3 comprises 14 residues. CDR1 is DFQATT, CDR2 SNEGSKA, per germline (reference sequence). Trimming removed 6 bases at V and 2 bases at J, with 16 bases between. The CDR3 sequence is CSAPQGLGNYGYTF. For the CDR3, the DNA is TGCAGTGCCCCTCAGGGTTTAGGGAACTATGGCTACACCTTC.

The chain couples TRBV27 to TRBJ1-5; perhaps TRBD1 as D (5 bases). The CDR3 consists of 15 residues. V was shortened by 3 bases and J by 5 bases, with 14 bases between the two germline ends. Germline CDR1 reads MNHEY; CDR2 reads SMNVEV (reference sequence). The CDR3 spells CASSFTWQGDQPQHF. DNA of the CDR3: TGTGCCAGCAGTTTTACGTGGCAGGGCGATCAGCCCCAGCATTTT.

This chain connects TRBV29-1 to TRBJ2-5, with 8 bases matching TRBD1. This CDR3 spans 12 amino acids. V trimming: 7 bases; J trimming: 5 bases; junction bases outside the gene matches: 6. Germline CDR1 and CDR2: SQVTM and ANQGSEA. CDR3 loop: CSGTGTEETQYF. CDR3 sequence (DNA): TGCAGCGGGACAGGGACGGAGGAGACCCAGTACTTC.

There are a few counts of this clonotype. The rearrangement joins TRBV6-2 or TRBV6-3 to TRBJ1-6, with 11 bases fitting TRBD1. The J segment lost 6 bases and the V segment lost 6 bases, leaving 7 bases of the junction unmatched. Germline loops: CDR1 MNHEY, CDR2 SVGEGT. CDR3 length equals 16 residues. CDR3 protein: CASRMDRGLLNSPLHF. The CDR3 DNA is TGTGCCAGCAGGATGGACAGGGGGCTTCTTAATTCACCCCTCCACTTT.

This chain connects TRBV6-1 to TRBJ1-6; maybe TRBD1 (5 bases). The CDR3 is made up of 17 amino acids. Trimming stripped 6 bases from V and 0 bases from J, with 15 bases between. Germline V lookup: CDR1 MNHNS, CDR2 SASEGT. CDR3 in DNA: TGTGCCAGCAGGGGACGGACGGTGAGCTCCTATAATTCACCCCTCCACTTT. Translation: CASRGRTVSSYNSPLHF.

V and J are TRBV6-1 and TRBJ2-7, with TRBD1 identical over 8 bases. The junction had 13 bases not matched to a gene; V was cut back by 7 bases and J by 2 bases. The CDR3 is made up of 16 amino acids. Germline CDR1 is MNHNS and CDR2 is SASEGT. CDR3 in DNA: TGTGCCAGCACCCTTCAGCCGGACAGGGCTGCCTACGAGCAGTACTTC. Residues: CASTLQPDRAAYEQYF.

The genes are TRBV6-6 and TRBJ1-2; 7 bases match TRBD1. The CDR3 loop spans 15 amino acids. Looked up from germline, CDR1 is MNHNY and CDR2 is SVGAGI (reference sequence). V was clipped by 5 bases and J by 2 bases; unmatched bases: 8. CDR3 nucleotides: TGTGCCAGCAGTCCACACGACAGGGCCAACTATGGCTACACCTTC. Amino acids: CASSPHDRANYGYTF.

The chain couples TRBV7-9 to TRBJ2-1; 7 bases align to TRBD1. Germline loops: CDR1 SEHNR, CDR2 FQNEAQ (reference sequence). The CDR3 has 13 amino acids. The V segment lost 5 bases and the J segment 8 bases; nucleotides outside the gene matches: 6. CDR3 bases: TGTGCCAGCAGCATCACAGGGGTCGATGAGCAGTTCTTC. Its protein product is CASSITGVDEQFF.

The rearrangement uses TRBV5-6 and TRBJ1-5, with D maybe TRBD1 (6 bases). The CDR3 is 15 amino acids. Germline CDR1 SGHDT, CDR2 YYEEEE. Trimming left V 2 bases short and J 6 bases short, with 15 bases between. CDR3 bases: TGTGCCAGCAGCTTCTGGGGGCAACGGGGTCAGCCCCAGCATTTT. Translating gives CASSFWGQRGQPQHF.

This clonotype has a handful of counts. The chain recombines TRBV7-8 with TRBJ2-3; 7 bases agree with TRBD1. Germline V gene sequence: CDR1 SGHVS, CDR2 FQNEAQ. This CDR3 spans 15 amino acids. Germline trimming cut 7 bases from V and 0 bases from J; bases unmatched to any gene: 7. This CDR3 reads CASTTQGISTDTQYF. DNA for the CDR3: TGTGCCAGCACTACACAGGGGATAAGCACAGATACGCAGTATTTT.

This clonotype was seen at least ten times. V is TRBV7-2 and J is TRBJ2-3; D tentatively fits TRBD1 or TRBD2 (6 bases each). This CDR3 contains 13 residues. CDR1 SGHTA and CDR2 FQGNSA come from the germline V gene. V lost 8 bases to trimming and J lost 10 bases, with 19 bases between them. This chain's CDR3 is CASSQGGNRAQYF. CDR3 DNA sequence: TGTGCCAGCTCACAGGGCGGGAATCGTGCGCAGTATTTT.

This clonotype was detected only a few times. V and J are TRBV12-3 or TRBV12-4 and TRBJ1-1; D is uncertain. Deletions cut 10 bases from V and 8 bases from J, with 17 bases between. The CDR3 length is 12 residues. The CDR3 sequence is CATARASREAFF. The CDR3 nucleotides read TGTGCCACAGCGAGGGCCTCACGGGAAGCTTTCTTT.

The chain combines TRBV11-2 with TRBJ1-2; TRBD1 agrees at 7 bases. V lost 4 bases, J lost 4 bases, and 6 bases stayed unmatched. The CDR3 is 14 amino acids. Germline V gene data show CDR1 as SGHAT and CDR2 as FQNNGV. CDR3 nucleotides: TGTGCCAGCAGCTCCGTCCGACAGGGCTATGGCTACACCTTC. This translates into CASSSVRQGYGYTF.